The 32 T cell receptor beta chains listed next were all sequenced from one sample in a study of blood T cells in healthy people across ages. The authors ran a second PCR of about 7 to 12 cycles using a sample-barcoded 5' primer and a J-beta primer mix. TCRdb ran MiXCR on the 5' RACE reads and lists one entry per CDR3 protein. The repertoire holds over 950,000 distinct CDR3 sequences, with roughly 51% as singletons. Sequencing input: blood. Every receptor here comes from a woman aged 60-75 years in good health.

The chain links TRBV4-2 to TRBJ2-2; weak D call: TRBD2 (6 bases). This CDR3 contains 17 residues. Between the trimmed V and J ends, which lost 3 bases and 6 bases, there was a span of 20 bases. Germline V gene sequence: CDR1 LGHNA, CDR2 YNFKEQ. CDR3: CASSHSTRVSGAGELFF. For the CDR3, the DNA is TGTGCCAGCAGCCACAGTACCAGGGTATCGGGGGCCGGGGAGCTGTTTTTT.

This chain joins TRBV29-1 and TRBJ2-3; a possible D gene is TRBD1 (5 bases). The V gene's germline CDR1 is SQVTM and CDR2 ANQGSEA. The ends were cut back, 5 bases at V and 4 bases at J, with 13 bases in the middle. The CDR3 is 13 amino acids. CDR3 sequence (DNA): TGCAGCGTTTCTGACGTAGGGGCAGATACGCAGTATTTT. It codes for CSVSDVGADTQYF.

The J gene is TRBJ2-7, the V gene TRBV12-3 or TRBV12-4, with 8 bases fitting TRBD1. With V trimmed by 5 bases and J by 3 bases, 3 bases remained unmatched. CDR3 size: 13 residues. CDR3 amino acids: CASSNGQGYEQYF. The CDR3 DNA follows: TGTGCCAGCAGTAACGGACAGGGCTACGAGCAGTACTTC.

J is TRBJ2-7 and V is TRBV7-2; D is perhaps TRBD2 (7 bases). Germline CDR1 reads SGHTA; CDR2 reads FQGNSA. The CDR3 is made up of 16 amino acids. V dropped 4 bases and J dropped 0 bases, with 16 bases sitting between them. The CDR3 protein is CASSSVGGVVSYEQYF. Written as DNA, the CDR3 is TGTGCCAGCAGCTCAGTAGGGGGGGTGGTCTCCTACGAGCAGTACTTC.

The chain links TRBV9 to TRBJ1-1; D gene unclear. Germline V lookup: CDR1 SGDLS, CDR2 YYNGEE. The CDR3 runs 13 residues. Trimming removed 4 bases at V and 8 bases at J, with 15 bases between. The DNA for the CDR3 is TGTGCCAGCAGCCCGCCCTTGTACGGGGAAGCTTTCTTT. This gives the protein CASSPPLYGEAFF.

The genes are TRBV9 and TRBJ2-5; TRBD1 might be the D (5 bases). This CDR3 has 15 residues. The germline V and J ends were trimmed by 0 bases and 5 bases, with 14 bases remaining between them. Germline values: CDR1 SGDLS, CDR2 YYNGEE. The CDR3 sequence: CASSVDAQGRETQYF. The CDR3 region has the DNA TGTGCCAGCAGCGTAGATGCCCAGGGTCGGGAGACCCAGTACTTC. Using reference TRBV9 and TRBJ2-5 for the parts outside the CDR3, the full variable domain is DSGVTQTPKHLITATGQRVTLRCSPRSGDLSVYWYQQSLDQGLQFLIQYYNGEERAKGNILERFSAQQFPDLHSELNLSSLELGDSALYFCASSVDAQGRETQYFGPGTRLLVL.

This clonotype was observed a handful of times. The rearrangement joins TRBV5-1 to TRBJ1-4; the D is unclear. The CDR3 has 16 residues. Trimming shortened V by 3 bases and J by 2 bases, and 14 bases separated the two germline ends. Looked up from germline, CDR1 is SGHRS and CDR2 is YFSETQ. The CDR3 spells CASSSDGAGTNEKLFF. The CDR3 DNA is TGCGCCAGCAGCTCGGACGGTGCCGGTACTAATGAAAAACTGTTTTTT.

V and J are TRBV15 and TRBJ2-3; 8 nucleotides match TRBD1. J was trimmed by 2 bases and V by 8 bases; bases with no gene match: 6. Germline V gene lookup returns CDR1 LNHNV and CDR2 YYDKDF (reference sequence). CDR3 length: 14 residues. The CDR3 spells CATRTGLNTDTQYF. In nucleotides, the CDR3 is TGTGCCACCCGGACAGGGTTAAACACAGATACGCAGTATTTT.

This clonotype was seen at least ten times. This sequence joins TRBV7-9 and TRBJ2-7; D gene unclear. The CDR3 sequence is 11 residues long. The ends were cut back, 4 bases at V and 6 bases at J, with 7 bases in the middle. Germline CDR1 reads SEHNR; CDR2 reads FQNEAQ (reference sequence). DNA of the CDR3: TGTGCCAGCAGCTCCCTATCCGAGCAGTACTTC. Encoded protein: CASSSLSEQYF.

The chain employs TRBV3-1 and TRBJ2-5, with D perhaps given as TRBD1 or TRBD2 (5 bases each). The CDR3 has 14 residues. Trimming stripped 2 bases from V and 1 base from J, with 8 bases between. The V gene's germline CDR1 is LGHDT and CDR2 YNNKEL (reference sequence). The CDR3 loop reads CASSQFGAQETQYF. CDR3 coding DNA: TGTGCCAGCAGCCAATTCGGGGCCCAAGAGACCCAGTACTTC.

With regard to this clonotype: The junction departs from the called germline gene at one end, perhaps through a read error. The chain uses TRBV20-1 and TRBJ2-1; 7 bases are shared with TRBD2. Germline CDR1 and CDR2: DFQATT and SNEGSKA (reference sequence). The CDR3 is 17 amino acids. CDR3 amino acids: CSARAITAGVPYDEQFF. CDR3 nucleotides: TGCAGTGCTAGAGCAATAACCGCGGGGGTACCCTACGATGAGCAGTTCTTC.

This clonotype was detected ten times or more. The chain employs TRBV10-3 and TRBJ2-5; D not resolved. Trimming stripped 8 bases from V and 5 bases from J, with 9 bases between. This CDR3 has 11 amino acids. Germline V gene sequence: CDR1 ENHRY, CDR2 SYGVKD. The CDR3 reads CAIGVGETQYF. The CDR3 coding sequence is TGTGCCATCGGAGTAGGGGAGACCCAGTACTTC.

This clonotype was picked up a small number of times. The V gene is TRBV7-2, the J gene TRBJ1-5; D ambiguous. Trimming stripped 5 bases from V and 4 bases from J, with 12 bases between. CDR3 length equals 14 residues. Germline V gene data show CDR1 as SGHTA and CDR2 as FQGNSA. CDR3 residues: CASSRTAPNQPQHF. CDR3 bases: TGTGCCAGCAGCAGGACGGCCCCTAATCAGCCCCAGCATTTT.

This clonotype was seen a few times. This chain uses TRBV28 with TRBJ2-1; perhaps TRBD1 as D (6 bases). V lost 0 bases and J lost 7, with 19 bases in between. CDR1 and CDR2 from the germline V gene are MDHEN and SYDVKM. This CDR3 has 17 amino acids. Here the CDR3 DNA reads TGTGCCAGCAGTTTATGGTCGCAGGGGATCGGCTCGAATGAGCAGTTCTTC. Translated, it gives CASSLWSQGIGSNEQFF.

About this clonotype: At one end, the junction sequence differs from germline, possibly due to a read error. The rearrangement uses TRBV5-1 and TRBJ2-1; the D gene could be TRBD1 or TRBD2 (6 bases each). There are 14 residues in the CDR3. Per the germline V gene, CDR1 is SGHRS and CDR2 is YFSETQ. The CDR3 reads CASSLSGDFNGQFF. The CDR3 DNA reads TGCGCCAGCAGCTTGTCAGGGGACTTCAATGGGCAGTTCTTC. Complete variable domain (other parts from reference TRBV5-1 and TRBJ2-1): KAGVTQTPRYLIKTRGQQVTLSCSPISGHRSVSWYQQTPGQGLQFLFEYFSETQRNKGNFPGRFSGRQFSNSRSEMNVSTLELGDSALYLCASSLSGDFNGQFFGPGTRLTVL.

CDR3 sequence reads: CASSYPLGRGRAVNEQYF. The CDR3 DNA is TGTGCCAGCAGTTACCCACTAGGTCGCGGGAGGGCCGTAAATGAGCAGTACTTC. The chain recombines TRBV6-2 or TRBV6-3 with TRBJ2-5, with 9 bases that match TRBD2. J gave up 11 bases and V 2 bases, and 21 bases lay outside the gene matches. This CDR3 contains 18 residues. Germline-derived CDR1 and CDR2 are MNHEY and SVGEGT.

This clonotype was observed a few times. The rearrangement links TRBV15 to TRBJ2-1, with 7 bases lining up with TRBD2. Germline CDR1 LNHNV, CDR2 YYDKDF (reference sequence). The CDR3 contains 16 residues. V was clipped by 0 bases and J by 8 bases; unmatched bases: 10. This chain's CDR3 is CATSRDRLRGRDEQFF. In DNA, the CDR3 is TGTGCCACCAGCAGAGACCGTCTCCGGGGGAGGGATGAGCAGTTCTTC.

This clonotype was seen more than once but under ten times. One end of the junction varies from germline; a read error may be responsible. The chain employs TRBV11-2 and TRBJ2-1, with no clear D. CDR3 length: 15 amino acids. The germline CDR1 and CDR2 sequences are SGHAT and FQNNGV. CDR3 residues: CACSLQAPDYNEQFF. CDR3 coding DNA: TGTGCCTGCAGCTTGCAAGCCCCCGACTACAATGAGCAGTTCTTC.

The genes are TRBV28 and TRBJ2-1; 9 nucleotides align to TRBD1. V lost 7 bases and J lost 7; bases outside the gene matches: 17. Germline loops: CDR1 MDHEN, CDR2 SYDVKM. The CDR3 runs to 17 residues. CDR3 DNA sequence: TGTGCCAGCAATATGGAGGCCGGGACAGGGTTTTTTAATGAGCAGTTCTTC. It encodes CASNMEAGTGFFNEQFF.

This clonotype was recorded many times. The V and J genes are TRBV29-1 and TRBJ2-4, with TRBD1 as a possible D gene (6 bases). Germline CDR1 SQVTM, CDR2 ANQGSEA. V shed 4 bases and J shed 6 bases, with 13 bases lying between them. This CDR3 spans 13 amino acids. The CDR3 loop reads CSVVETGGNIQYF. The CDR3 DNA reads as TGCAGCGTTGTAGAGACAGGAGGAAACATTCAGTACTTC.

The chain joins TRBV27 to TRBJ2-3, with 7 bases fitting TRBD2. The V gene's germline CDR1 is MNHEY and CDR2 SMNVEV (reference sequence). V lost 8 bases to trimming and J lost 4 bases; unmatched junction nucleotides: 9. This CDR3 is built from 14 residues. CDR3 sequence reads: CASRSLGGADTQYF. The CDR3 DNA reads as TGTGCCAGCCGAAGTCTTGGGGGGGCAGATACGCAGTATTTT.

Regarding this clonotype: This may stem from a read error, because a much larger clone lies one nucleotide away. The chain recombines TRBV12-3 or TRBV12-4 with TRBJ1-5; D possibly corresponds to TRBD1 (6 bases). This CDR3 has 14 amino acids. Trimming took 6 bases from V and 9 from J, leaving 18 bases between them. The DNA for the CDR3 is TGTGCCAGCAGCGTAACCCTAGGGGGTCGGCCCCAGCATTTT. This translates into CASSVTLGGRPQHF.

The J gene is TRBJ2-2, the V gene TRBV10-3; D unresolved. V shed 6 bases and J shed 4 bases, with 9 bases lying between them. CDR1 and CDR2 from the germline V gene are ENHRY and SYGVKD. The CDR3 runs to 13 residues. The CDR3 sequence is CAISQQPTGELFF. For the CDR3, the DNA is TGTGCCATCAGCCAGCAACCCACCGGGGAGCTGTTTTTT.

The chain recombines TRBV25-1 with TRBJ1-1; unclear D gene. Per the germline V gene, CDR1 is MGHDK and CDR2 is SYGVNS. The length of the CDR3 is 13 residues. In DNA form, the CDR3 reads TGTGCTAGCGGGCCGGGAGCTAACACTGAAGCTTTCTTT. This gives the protein CASGPGANTEAFF. Drawing the rest from reference TRBV25-1 and TRBJ1-1, the complete variable domain is EADIYQTPRYLVIGTGKKITLECSQTMGHDKMYWYQQDPGMELHLIHYSYGVNSTEKGDLSSESTVSRIRTEHFPLTLESARPSHTSQYLCASGPGANTEAFFGQGTRLTVV.

This chain uses TRBV6-2 or TRBV6-3 with TRBJ2-5; 8 bases agree with TRBD2. CDR1 is MNHEY and CDR2 is SVGEGT in the germline V gene. V gave up 6 bases and J gave up 11 bases; unmatched junction bases: 17. The CDR3 consists of 15 residues. The CDR3 region is CASRSSGRSVYEQYF. The CDR3 bases are TGTGCCAGCAGGTCCAGCGGGAGAAGCGTCTATGAGCAGTACTTC.

The chain uses TRBV5-6 and TRBJ2-3; 9 bases line up with TRBD1. V shed 4 bases, J shed 3 bases, and the junction held 9 bases outside the gene matches. The CDR3 consists of 16 residues. From germline, CDR1 is SGHDT and CDR2 YYEEEE. CDR3 region: CASSRRTGDRTDTQYF. The CDR3 DNA reads as TGTGCCAGCAGCCGACGGACAGGGGATCGGACAGATACGCAGTATTTT.

This clonotype was recorded a few times. The genes are TRBV4-1 and TRBJ2-1; 12 nucleotides line up with TRBD2. Germline CDR1 and CDR2: MGHRA and YSYEKL. CDR3 size: 15 residues. V dropped 6 bases and J dropped 3; count of bases not matched to a gene: 3. The CDR3 spells CASRLLAGGYNEQFF. DNA of the CDR3: TGCGCCAGCAGGCTACTAGCGGGAGGCTACAATGAGCAGTTCTTC.

The V and J genes are TRBV7-2 and TRBJ1-5, with D tentatively TRBD1 (6 bases). The germline gives CDR1 SGHTA, CDR2 FQGNSA. The CDR3 loop spans 14 amino acids. Deletions cut 6 bases from V and 7 bases from J, with 16 bases between. CDR3 region: CASSVRGGRQPQHF. CDR3 nucleotide sequence: TGTGCCAGCAGTGTGAGGGGGGGCAGGCAGCCCCAGCATTTT.

This clonotype was counted only a few times. The chain uses TRBV20-1 and TRBJ2-1; 8 nucleotides align to TRBD2. The CDR3 is 15 amino acids. Germline-derived CDR1 and CDR2 are DFQATT and SNEGSKA (reference sequence). J was trimmed by 7 bases and V by 6 bases; bases with no gene match: 14. CDR3 loop: CSARDSASGSNEQFF. Here the CDR3 DNA reads TGCAGTGCCCGCGACTCGGCTAGCGGGTCTAATGAGCAGTTCTTC.

This clonotype occurred a few times. The V and J genes are TRBV7-2 and TRBJ2-5, with D perhaps TRBD2 (5 bases). Germline loops: CDR1 SGHTA, CDR2 FQGNSA. CDR3 length equals 14 residues. V was trimmed by 5 bases and J by 3 bases, leaving 13 bases between them. CDR3 in DNA: TGTGCCAGCAGCCTAGTCACCGGGAAAGAGACCCAGTACTTC. It translates to CASSLVTGKETQYF.

This rearrangement joins TRBV6-2 or TRBV6-3 to TRBJ2-1; no definite D call. CDR1 and CDR2 (germline): MNHEY, SVGEGT. Trimming cost V 0 bases and J 0 bases, with 9 bases left between them. The CDR3 totals 16 residues. The CDR3 nucleotides read TGTGCCAGCAGTTACTCGCATCCGAGCTCCTACAATGAGCAGTTCTTC. This translates into CASSYSHPSSYNEQFF.

The sample holds a few counts of this clonotype. V is TRBV3-1 and J is TRBJ2-1; D may match TRBD1 or TRBD2 (5 bases each). Per the germline V gene, CDR1 is LGHDT and CDR2 is YNNKEL (reference sequence). This CDR3 is built from 15 residues. V lost 3 bases and J lost 15, with 24 bases in between. The chain's CDR3 is CASSHGQPGPHPWFF. In DNA, the CDR3 is TGTGCCAGCAGCCACGGGCAACCGGGACCCCACCCTTGGTTCTTC.